Here is one TCR beta chain with its context. The target of this receptor is not known. Base qualities are not at hand, and no much larger clone is one base apart. The data are from a study of blood T cell repertoires in COVID-19 (dated by TCRdb to 2020 to 2022). A note on the overall study: Collaborator samples came from the United States, Italy and Spain and covered acute and convalescent phases of COVID-19. The material from the prospective study consisted of cDNA or gDNA derived from T cells, B-cell-depleted T cells, or PBMCs. Nearly every sample came with metadata listing a de-identified subject ID, COVID-19 status, age in years and sex. Subjects who had been exposed to COVID-19, were actively infected with it, or had recovered from it provided the deeply sampled blood TCRbeta repertoires that made up the dataset. Samples came from the ongoing ImmuneRACE study (first 160 participants) plus 1,254 subjects from 6 global collaborators. Where available, HLA class I and class II types were obtained from metadata supplied by the sample provider rather than from assay-based typing. The repertoires were released in a freely available public database intended as a resource for research on the immune response to SARS-CoV-2. Summary of the overall study and its limitations: How much clinical and demographic metadata was included differed by source and by participant, and the metadata was provided uncurated.

TCRbeta CDR3 regions were amplified from genomic DNA using the immunoSEQ Assay, a bias-controlled multiplex PCR. The authors' pipeline ran thus. The number of nucleated cells in each sample was estimated from the amplification of reference gene primers within the assay. To quantify the absolute abundance of each unique TCRbeta CDR3 rearrangement, sequence reads were collapsed and filtered. For each sample, productive Simpson clonality was calculated as the square root of Simpson's diversity index across productive rearrangements. TCRdb mirrors the immuneACCESS table, restricted to in-frame sequences. Some clones are absent from its copies; in checked studies, under half trace to an unresolved V gene, and the reason for the others is unknown. The V and J calls and clone size were taken over from that table, and D and trimming were inferred from the DNA. The sample table holds 37,000 or so clones, of which 81% were seen once. The top ten clones comprise around 32% of the sample.

The CDR3 goes from the cysteine to the phenylalanine over 14 residues. Only the CDR3 DNA is retained, 42 bases long and in frame from the first base. For this chain, trimming is 6 bases at the V end and 7 bases at the J end, and the number of junction bases without a gene match is 9. CDR1 and CDR2 (MGHDK, SYGVNS) derive from the germline V gene. Collaborating institutions collected whole blood in K2EDTA tubes following their own protocols. For TCRbeta analysis, collaborators shipped samples in one of three forms: frozen whole blood, isolated PBMCs, or DNA extracted from either of those sample types.

Sample: peripheral blood. This sequence originates from a man older than 75 with active or convalescent COVID-19. Here the chain combines TRBV25-1 and TRBJ1-5; TRBD1 aligns with 7 central bases. The DNA sequence reads TGTGCCAGCAGCAAGACAGGGCCTGGACAGCCCCAGCATTTT. It specifies CASSKTGPGQPQHF. The variable domain in full, with residues beyond the CDR3 obtained from the reference TRBV25-1 and TRBJ1-5 genes, is EADIYQTPRYLVIGTGKKITLECSQTMGHDKMYWYQQDPGMELHLIHYSYGVNSTEKGDLSSESTVSRIRTEHFPLTLESARPSHTSQYLCASSKTGPGQPQHFGDGTRLSIL.